This section outlines one TCR beta chain sequence together with its context. These data belong to a study of blood T cell repertoires in COVID-19. Study-wide background: T cells, B-cell-depleted T cells, or PBMCs provided the cDNA or gDNA that served as material.

TCRdb's table, derived via immunoSEQ multiplex PCR, lists solely in-frame clones and lacks some. Here the sample spans a few hundred thousand clones, roughly 85% being singletons. Germline lookup yields CDR1 SNHLY and CDR2 FYNNEI. V was clipped by 6 bases and J by 2 bases, with 18 bases between them. The CDR3 extends over 16 amino acids. What was sequenced was peripheral blood. The V call is TRBV2, the J call TRBJ2-3; D is uncertain. The origin of this receptor is a woman younger than 35 with acute or convalescent COVID-19. The CDR3 DNA reads TGTGCCAGCAGACCCCGAGGTGGGTCCCCCACAGATACGCAGTATTTT. Protein sequence: CASRPRGGSPTDTQYF.